These T cell receptor beta chains were read from a single sample in a study of T-cell reconstitution after alpha-beta-depleted transplantation in children. Using its own MiXCR run on the PCR reads, TCRdb lists one record per CDR3 protein. The sample has about 270,000 distinct CDR3 sequences, approximately 9.6% seen once. The specimen was PBMCs from the stem cell graft donor, collected from the stem cell graft. The receptor set was obtained from a human donor who donated a stem cell graft to a child with SCID. The CDR3 runs from the conserved cysteine through the conserved F or W. D genes are given only for firm matches. Not every row has a clone size; where given, it reads once, few, many or a size class.

j_gene | d_gene | abundance | v_gene | CDR3nt | CDR3aa
TRBJ2-4 | NA | NA | TRBV4-2 | TGTGCCAGCAGCCAGCTACCCGGGCCTGGGGGCAAAAACATTCAGTACTTC | CASSQLPGPGGKNIQYF
TRBJ1-1 | NA | NA | TRBV12-3/TRBV12-4 | TGTGCCAGCAGTCTACCAACAGGGATGAACACTGAAGCTTTCTTT | CASSLPTGMNTEAFF
TRBJ2-3 | NA | NA | TRBV6-6 | TGTGCCAGCAGTTACTTTGATACGCAGTATTTT | CASSYFDTQYF
TRBJ1-5 | TRBD1 | NA | TRBV6-1 | TGTGCCAGCAGTGAACGGACAGGGGTTGCTCAGCCCCAGCATTTT | CASSERTGVAQPQHF
TRBJ2-5 | NA | many | TRBV6-2/TRBV6-3 | TGTGCCAGCAGTTCCCCACGGGAGACCCAGTACTTC | CASSSPRETQYF
TRBJ1-1 | TRBD1 | few | TRBV16 | TGTGCCAGCAGCCAAAACAGGGGGAGGGGAACTGAAGCTTTCTTT | CASSQNRGRGTEAFF
TRBJ1-2 | TRBD1 | NA | TRBV10-1 | TGCGCCAGCAGGGGACAGGCGCCCCAGGGCACCTTC | CASRGQAPQGTF
TRBJ2-1 | NA | NA | TRBV20-1 | TGCAGTGCTAGAGTTTTGGCTAGCTCCAATGAGCAGTTCTTC | CSARVLASSNEQFF
TRBJ1-1 | NA | NA | TRBV5-1 | TGCGCCAGCAGTCCCCGGGGGCCGGCTGAAGCTTTCTTT | CASSPRGPAEAFF
TRBJ2-7 | TRBD1 | few | TRBV4-1 | TGCGCCAGCAGCCAGGCCTCAGGGGGCTACGAGCAGTACTTC | CASSQASGGYEQYF
TRBJ1-1 | NA | NA | TRBV6-1 | TGTGCCAGCAGCCTAATCCGGAGTCTGAACACTGAAGCTTTCTTT | CASSLIRSLNTEAFF
TRBJ2-3 | NA | many | TRBV12-3/TRBV12-4 | TGTGCCAGCACTCGGCGGGCCACAGATACGCAGTATTTT | CASTRRATDTQYF
TRBJ2-4 | NA | NA | TRBV27 | TGTGCCAGCAGTCCTCTGCGGGCCAAAAACATTCAGTACTTC | CASSPLRAKNIQYF
TRBJ1-5 | NA | NA | TRBV6-1 | TGTGCCAGCAGTGAAAGCGATGTTCAGCCCCAGCATTTT | CASSESDVQPQHF
TRBJ2-3 | TRBD2 | NA | TRBV7-9 | TGTGCCAGCAGCCCGACTAGCGAGAGCACAGATACGCAGTATTTT | CASSPTSESTDTQYF
TRBJ1-1 | TRBD1 | many | TRBV10-3 | TGTGCCATCAAGGGGGCGGATATTTCGGAAGCTTTCTTT | CAIKGADISEAFF
TRBJ1-1 | NA | NA | TRBV5-6 | TGTGCCAGCAGCGTGACAGCGAACACTGAAGCTTTCTTT | CASSVTANTEAFF
TRBJ1-6 | NA | few | TRBV9 | TGTGCCAGCAGCGCATCCAGGGTTGGAAATTCACCCCTCCACTTT | CASSASRVGNSPLHF
TRBJ2-1 | NA | NA | TRBV10-3 | TGTGCCATCAGTGTGGGCGGAACCTTAGGAAATGAGCAGTTCTTC | CAISVGGTLGNEQFF
TRBJ2-7 | NA | NA | TRBV4-1 | TGCGCCAGCAGCCAAGTTCGTTCTAAGGAGCAGTACTTC | CASSQVRSKEQYF
TRBJ2-5 | NA | NA | TRBV14 | TGTGCCAGCAGCCAAGGACGGGGTAGAAAAGAGACCCAGTACTTC | CASSQGRGRKETQYF
TRBJ2-7 | TRBD2 | few | TRBV6-5 | TGTGCCAGCAGTCTGACTAGCGGGGGGGCCGTGGGGGAGCAGTACTTC | CASSLTSGGAVGEQYF